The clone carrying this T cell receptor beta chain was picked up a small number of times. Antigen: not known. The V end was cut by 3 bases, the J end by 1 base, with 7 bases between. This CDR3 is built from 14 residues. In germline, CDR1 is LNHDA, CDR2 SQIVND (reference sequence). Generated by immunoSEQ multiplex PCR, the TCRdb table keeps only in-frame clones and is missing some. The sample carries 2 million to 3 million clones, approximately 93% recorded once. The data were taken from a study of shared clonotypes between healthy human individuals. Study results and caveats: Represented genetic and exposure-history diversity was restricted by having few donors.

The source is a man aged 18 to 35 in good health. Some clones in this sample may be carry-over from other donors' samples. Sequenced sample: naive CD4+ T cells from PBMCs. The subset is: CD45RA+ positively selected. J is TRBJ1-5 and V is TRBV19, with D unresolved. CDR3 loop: CASSIMRSNQPQHF. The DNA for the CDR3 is TGTGCCAGTAGTATTATGCGCAGCAATCAGCCCCAGCATTTT.